This T cell receptor (beta chain) emerged from a study of T-cell memory formation after mild COVID-19. TCRdb processed the 5' RACE reads anew with MiXCR; each CDR3 protein has one entry. The data show about 470,000 distinct CDR3 sequences, with 15% to 20% seen just once and 10% to 15% held by the top ten. With 2 bases clipped from V and 2 bases from J, the junction kept 6 bases outside the gene matches. Germline V gene sequence: CDR1 DFQATT, CDR2 SNEGSKA (reference sequence). The CDR3 runs to 16 residues. Sequencing was carried out using PBMCs or a T cell subset sorted from them (not recorded which). This rearrangement joins TRBV20-1 to TRBJ2-1; 10 bases line up with TRBD2. This TCR was sampled from an adult woman who had mild COVID-19 (a few samples of this study predate the infection). Cell type and time point are not known. As DNA, the CDR3 is TGCAGTGCTAGAAGCTTAGCGGGAGGCACCTACAATGAGCAGTTCTTC. Translated, it gives CSARSLAGGTYNEQFF.